What follows is one T cell receptor beta chain and its context. Per the authors' pipeline: Amplifying reference gene primers gave estimates of nucleated cell counts. Using immunoSEQ multiplex PCR, the repertoire was profiled, and TCRdb retains in-frame clones only, with some absent. Clonal size and the V and J genes are those of that table, whereas D and trimming came from the DNA. Here the sample spans 250,000 to 300,000 clones, less than 85% being singletons. CDR3 size: 15 residues. The ends were cut back, 1 base at V and 2 bases at J, with 12 bases in the middle. CDR1 and CDR2 from the germline V gene are LGHDT and YNNKEL (reference sequence). The data belong to a study of blood T cell repertoires in COVID-19. Study in general: Sites in the United States, Italy and Spain provided acute and convalescent COVID-19 samples. The analysed material was cDNA or gDNA that came from T cells, B-cell-depleted T cells, or PBMCs.

The receptor's source is a man aged 60-69 years who had recovered from COVID-19. The chain couples TRBV3-1 (or the pseudogene TRBV3-2) to TRBJ2-7, with D perhaps TRBD1 (6 bases). The sequenced sample consisted of peripheral blood. This chain's CDR3 is CASSQGAGVTYEQYF. The CDR3 region has the DNA TGTGCCAGCAGCCAAGGAGCAGGGGTAACCTACGAGCAGTACTTC.